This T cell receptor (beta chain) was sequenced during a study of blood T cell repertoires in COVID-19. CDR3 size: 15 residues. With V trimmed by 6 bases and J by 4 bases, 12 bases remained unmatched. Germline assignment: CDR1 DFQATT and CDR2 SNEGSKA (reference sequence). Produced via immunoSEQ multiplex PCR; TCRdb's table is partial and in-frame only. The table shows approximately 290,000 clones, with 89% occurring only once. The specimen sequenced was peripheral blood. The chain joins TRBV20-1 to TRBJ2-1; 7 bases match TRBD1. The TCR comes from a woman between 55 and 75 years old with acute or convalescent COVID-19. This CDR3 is CSASGAGGSYNEQFF. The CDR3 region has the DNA TGCAGTGCCAGTGGTGCAGGGGGAAGTTACAATGAGCAGTTCTTC.